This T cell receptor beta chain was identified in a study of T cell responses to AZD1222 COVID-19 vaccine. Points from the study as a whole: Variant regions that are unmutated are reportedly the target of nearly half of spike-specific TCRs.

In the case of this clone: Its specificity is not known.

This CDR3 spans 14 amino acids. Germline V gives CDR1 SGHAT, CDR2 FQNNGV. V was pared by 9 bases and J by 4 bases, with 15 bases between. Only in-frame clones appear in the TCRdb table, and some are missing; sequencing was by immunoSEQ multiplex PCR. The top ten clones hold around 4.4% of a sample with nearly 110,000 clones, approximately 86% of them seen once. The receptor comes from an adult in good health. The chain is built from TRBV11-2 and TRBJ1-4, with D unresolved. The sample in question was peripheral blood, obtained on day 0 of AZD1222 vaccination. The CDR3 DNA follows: TGTGCCAGGCTTAGGACGGTGCGTAATGAAAAACTGTTTTTT. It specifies CARLRTVRNEKLFF.